This is a list of T cell receptor beta chains from one sample in a study of graft-versus-host responses after intestinal transplantation. Only in-frame clones appear in the TCRdb table, and some are missing; sequencing was by immunoSEQ multiplex PCR. Of 5,000 to 6,000 clones listed, 69% are singletons. This specimen consisted of ileum tissue, obtained around 320 days after intestinal transplant. These receptors all stem from a human patient who received an intestinal transplant, so some T cells may come from the graft donor. Each CDR3 is given with its conserved first and last residue. The D gene is left open where the match is weak. Clone size, where shown, is once, few, many, or a class for clones that have expanded.

D gene,clone size,J gene,V gene,CDR3 protein,CDR3 DNA
.,.,TRBJ2-3,TRBV7-2,CASSLAGGTDTQYF,TGTGCCAGCAGCTTAGCGGGGGGCACAGATACGCAGTATTTT
TRBD1,once,TRBJ2-7,TRBV7-9,CASSSIGTGWYEQYF,TGTGCCAGCAGCTCCATTGGGACAGGGTGGTACGAGCAGTACTTC
.,medium-sized,TRBJ1-1,TRBV28,CASSLEGDTEAFF,TGTGCCAGCAGTTTGGAGGGAGACACTGAAGCTTTCTTT
.,few,TRBJ1-1,TRBV4-1,CASSQDPGDTEAFF,TGCGCCAGCAGCCAAGATCCAGGGGACACTGAAGCTTTCTTT
TRBD1,.,TRBJ1-1,TRBV29-1,CSVIGQGSWTEAFF,TGCAGCGTCATAGGACAGGGGTCGTGGACTGAAGCTTTCTTT
.,few,TRBJ1-2,TRBV27,CASSSSGTGRYGYTF,TGTGCCAGCAGTTCATCCGGTACAGGGAGGTATGGCTACACCTTC
.,.,TRBJ2-3,TRBV7-9,CASSMSTDTQYF,TGTGCCAGCAGCATGAGCACAGATACGCAGTATTTT
.,few,TRBJ2-1,TRBV5-6,CASSLTGVLEQFF,TGTGCCAGCAGCTTGACGGGAGTCCTCGAGCAGTTCTTC
TRBD1,.,TRBJ1-6,TRBV28,CASSPATGDGSPLHF,TGTGCCAGCAGTCCCGCGACAGGGGATGGTTCACCCCTCCACTTT
.,.,TRBJ1-2,TRBV6-4,CASSGVRAGYGYTF,TGTGCCAGCAGTGGAGTAAGAGCGGGCTATGGCTACACCTTC
.,.,TRBJ2-6,TRBV7-6,CASSLRGANVLTF,TGTGCCAGCAGCTTACGTGGGGCCAACGTCCTGACTTTC
TRBD2,.,TRBJ2-7,TRBV4-1,CASSQGAGITYEQYF,TGCGCCAGCAGCCAAGGAGCGGGAATAACCTACGAGCAGTACTTC
.,.,TRBJ1-5,TRBV15,CATSRGRASNQPQHF,TGTGCCACCAGCAGAGGAAGGGCTAGCAATCAGCCCCAGCATTTT
.,once,TRBJ1-4,TRBV4-1,CASSQKAAATNEKLFF,TGCGCCAGCAGCCAAAAAGCAGCTGCAACTAATGAAAAACTGTTTTTT
.,medium-sized,TRBJ2-3,TRBV7-3,CASSLGGARTDTQYF,TGTGCCAGCAGCTTAGGGGGAGCTCGCACAGATACGCAGTATTTT
.,.,TRBJ2-2,TRBV28,CASSFPAGNTGELFF,TGTGCCAGCAGTTTCCCAGCGGGGAACACCGGGGAGCTGTTTTTT
.,.,TRBJ2-7,TRBV5-1,CASSLTSGTYEQYF,TGCGCCAGCAGTCTCACCTCAGGGACCTACGAGCAGTACTTC
TRBD2,.,TRBJ2-1,TRBV6-1,CASSDLASSGSYEQFF,TGTGCCAGCAGTGATTTGGCGTCTAGCGGGAGCTATGAGCAGTTCTTC
TRBD1,few,TRBJ2-1,TRBV6-5,CASSTGTDYNEQFF,TGTGCCAGCAGTACCGGGACAGACTACAATGAGCAGTTCTTC
.,.,TRBJ1-1,TRBV7-4,CASTLREGGNTEAFF,TGTGCCAGCACCCTAAGGGAGGGGGGAAACACTGAAGCTTTCTTT
.,.,TRBJ2-7,TRBV5-4,CASSRRPSGGLYEQYF,TGTGCCAGCAGCCGACGCCCCTCCGGGGGCCTCTACGAGCAGTACTTC
TRBD1,.,TRBJ2-5,TRBV19,CASSMRQGGGTQYF,TGTGCCAGTAGTATGAGACAGGGTGGGGGGACCCAGTACTTC
TRBD1,few,TRBJ1-1,TRBV5-1,CASSPGGTEAFF,TGCGCCAGCAGCCCAGGGGGCACTGAAGCTTTCTTT
TRBD1,few,TRBJ2-7,TRBV11-2,CASSSDRGGEQYF,TGTGCCAGCAGCAGCGACAGGGGCGGCGAGCAGTACTTC
TRBD2,few,TRBJ2-2,TRBV30,CAWTPGLAANTGELFF,TGTGCCTGGACCCCGGGCCTAGCGGCAAACACCGGGGAGCTGTTTTTT
TRBD2,.,TRBJ2-3,TRBV7-3,CASSSGLAGADTQYF,TGTGCCAGCAGCTCAGGACTAGCGGGAGCAGATACGCAGTATTTT